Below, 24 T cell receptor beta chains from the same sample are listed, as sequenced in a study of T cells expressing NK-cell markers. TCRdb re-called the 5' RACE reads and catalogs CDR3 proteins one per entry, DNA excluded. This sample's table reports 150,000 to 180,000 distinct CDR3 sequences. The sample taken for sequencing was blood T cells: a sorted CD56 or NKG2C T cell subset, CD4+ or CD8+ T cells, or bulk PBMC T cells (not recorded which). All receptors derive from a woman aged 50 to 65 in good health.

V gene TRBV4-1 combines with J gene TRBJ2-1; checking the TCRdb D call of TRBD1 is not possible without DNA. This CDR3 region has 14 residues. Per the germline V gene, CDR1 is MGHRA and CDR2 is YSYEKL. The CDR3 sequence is CASSQQTQGDEQFF.

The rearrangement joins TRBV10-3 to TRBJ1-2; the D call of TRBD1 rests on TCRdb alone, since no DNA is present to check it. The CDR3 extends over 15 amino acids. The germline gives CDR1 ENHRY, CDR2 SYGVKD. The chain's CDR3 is CAISGQGTRDYGYTF.

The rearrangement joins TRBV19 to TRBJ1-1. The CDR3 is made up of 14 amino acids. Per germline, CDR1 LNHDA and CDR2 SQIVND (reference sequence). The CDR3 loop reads CASSVGPGVAEAFF.

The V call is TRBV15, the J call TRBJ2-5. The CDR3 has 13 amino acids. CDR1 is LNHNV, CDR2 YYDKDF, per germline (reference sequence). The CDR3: CATSRDTKETQYF.

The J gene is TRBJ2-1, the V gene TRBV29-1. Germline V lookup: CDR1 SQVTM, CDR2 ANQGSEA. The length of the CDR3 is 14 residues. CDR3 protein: CSVEDRSEYNEQFF.

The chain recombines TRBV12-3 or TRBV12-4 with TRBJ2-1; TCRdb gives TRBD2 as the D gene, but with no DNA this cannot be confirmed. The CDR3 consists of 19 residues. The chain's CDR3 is CASRPGLGEGQYPYNEQFF.

The CDR3 loop is CASSLARLNEQFF. The V call is TRBV7-9, the J call TRBJ2-1. This CDR3 is built from 13 residues. Germline CDR1 reads SEHNR; CDR2 reads FQNEAQ (reference sequence).

The CDR3 region is CASSPSGNDNEQFF. J is TRBJ2-1 and V is TRBV5-1; the TCRdb D gene call, TRBD2, has no DNA to confirm it. CDR3 length equals 14 residues. CDR1 SGHRS and CDR2 YFSETQ come from the germline V gene.

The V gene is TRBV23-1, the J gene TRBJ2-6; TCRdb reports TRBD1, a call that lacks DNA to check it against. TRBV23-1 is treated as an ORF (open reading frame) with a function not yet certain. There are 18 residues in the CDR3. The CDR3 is CASSPRQGPNSGANVLTF.

The CDR3 reads CASSDPPGQEQFF. This sequence joins TRBV3-1 and TRBJ2-1; without DNA, the TCRdb call of TRBD1 cannot be checked. Germline assignment: CDR1 LGHDT and CDR2 YNNKEL (reference sequence). The CDR3 extends over 13 amino acids.

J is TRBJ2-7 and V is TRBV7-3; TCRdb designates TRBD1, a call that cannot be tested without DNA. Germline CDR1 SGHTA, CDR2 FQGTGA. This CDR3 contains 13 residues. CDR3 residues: CASSLTGGSEQYF.

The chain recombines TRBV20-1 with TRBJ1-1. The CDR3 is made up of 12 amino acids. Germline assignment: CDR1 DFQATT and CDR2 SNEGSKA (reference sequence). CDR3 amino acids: CSASLTEREAFF.

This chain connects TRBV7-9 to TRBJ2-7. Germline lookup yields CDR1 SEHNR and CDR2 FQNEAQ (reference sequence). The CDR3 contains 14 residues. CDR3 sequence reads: CASSLEQGYYEQYF.

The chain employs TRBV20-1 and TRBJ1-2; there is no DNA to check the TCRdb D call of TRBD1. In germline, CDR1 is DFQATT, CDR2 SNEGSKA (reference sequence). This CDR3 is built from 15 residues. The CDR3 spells CSARNSRDNNYGYTF.

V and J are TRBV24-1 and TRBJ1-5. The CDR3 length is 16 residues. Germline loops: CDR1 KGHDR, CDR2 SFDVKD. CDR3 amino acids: CATSDGTSYSNQPQHF.

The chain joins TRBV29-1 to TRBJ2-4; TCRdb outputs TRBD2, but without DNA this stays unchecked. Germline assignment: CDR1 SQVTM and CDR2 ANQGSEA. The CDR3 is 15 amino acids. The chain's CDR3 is CSVEDPMSSGLQEYF.

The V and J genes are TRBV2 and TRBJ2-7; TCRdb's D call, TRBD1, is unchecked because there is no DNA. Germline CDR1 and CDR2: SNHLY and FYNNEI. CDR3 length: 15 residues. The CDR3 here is CASRDRFAPPYEQYF.

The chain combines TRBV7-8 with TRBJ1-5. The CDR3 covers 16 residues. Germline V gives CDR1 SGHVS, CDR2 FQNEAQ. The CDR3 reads CASSADLGGGGQPQHF.

CDR3 in amino acids: CSVEDPRRAGAFF. The rearrangement links TRBV29-1 to TRBJ1-1; TCRdb calls TRBD1, which cannot be checked without DNA. Germline loops: CDR1 SQVTM, CDR2 ANQGSEA. This CDR3 has 13 amino acids.

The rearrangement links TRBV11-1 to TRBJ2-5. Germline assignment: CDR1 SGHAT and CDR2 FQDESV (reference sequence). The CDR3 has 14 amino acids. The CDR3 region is CASSQEQQQETQYF.

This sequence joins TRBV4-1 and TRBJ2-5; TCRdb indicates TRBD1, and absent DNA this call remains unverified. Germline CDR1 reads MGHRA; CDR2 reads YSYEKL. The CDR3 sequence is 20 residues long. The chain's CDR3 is CASSQVGRDRGRLPTETQYF.

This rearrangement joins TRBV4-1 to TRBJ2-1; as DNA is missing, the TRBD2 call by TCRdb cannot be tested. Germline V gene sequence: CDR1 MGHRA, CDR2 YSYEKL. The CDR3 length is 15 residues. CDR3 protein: CASSQGLAVNYEQFF.

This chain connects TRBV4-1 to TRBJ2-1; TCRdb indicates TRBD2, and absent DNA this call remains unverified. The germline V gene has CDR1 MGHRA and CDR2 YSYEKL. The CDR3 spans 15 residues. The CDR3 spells CASSQALAGNNEQFF.

CDR3 sequence reads: CASSQPEGEQYF. The gene calls are TRBV4-2 and TRBJ2-7. The CDR3 extends over 12 amino acids. The germline gives CDR1 LGHNA, CDR2 YNFKEQ.